This T cell receptor beta chain was identified during a study of T cells in tuberculosis. Background on the study: IGRA-negative adolescents, IGRA-positive adolescents with latent tuberculosis and adults with active tuberculosis formed this South African cohort.

Concerning this clone: Its antigen is currently unknown.

Findings and caveats of the study: Shorter CDR3-alpha in active tuberculosis partly drove smaller distances.

Time point of the sample: new active TB diagnosis, blood taken before or within 7 days of starting treatment. Active tuberculosis patients were new diagnoses, HIV-seronegative, South African, and aged 18 years or older. Tuberculosis was confirmed by positive sputum smear and/or M. tuberculosis culture. The CDR3 sequence is 19 residues long. V lost 3 bases to trimming and J lost 4 bases; unmatched junction nucleotides: 13. Germline lookup yields CDR1 LNHDA and CDR2 SQIVND (reference sequence). TCRdb keeps only in-frame clones here, not all; method: immunoSEQ multiplex PCR. The profile covers 25,000 to 35,000 clones, with around 90% appearing a single time and more than 6% taken by the ten largest.

The clonotype was recovered from an adult with tuberculosis. Some clones in this sample may be carry-over from other donors' samples. The sequences come from PBMCs, collected at tuberculosis diagnosis. The chain is built from TRBV19 and TRBJ2-6; 9 bases fit TRBD1. Here the CDR3 DNA reads TGTGCCAGTAGTATTCGAGGGGGACAGGGTAAATCCGGGGCCAACGTCCTGACTTTC. Translation: CASSIRGGQGKSGANVLTF.